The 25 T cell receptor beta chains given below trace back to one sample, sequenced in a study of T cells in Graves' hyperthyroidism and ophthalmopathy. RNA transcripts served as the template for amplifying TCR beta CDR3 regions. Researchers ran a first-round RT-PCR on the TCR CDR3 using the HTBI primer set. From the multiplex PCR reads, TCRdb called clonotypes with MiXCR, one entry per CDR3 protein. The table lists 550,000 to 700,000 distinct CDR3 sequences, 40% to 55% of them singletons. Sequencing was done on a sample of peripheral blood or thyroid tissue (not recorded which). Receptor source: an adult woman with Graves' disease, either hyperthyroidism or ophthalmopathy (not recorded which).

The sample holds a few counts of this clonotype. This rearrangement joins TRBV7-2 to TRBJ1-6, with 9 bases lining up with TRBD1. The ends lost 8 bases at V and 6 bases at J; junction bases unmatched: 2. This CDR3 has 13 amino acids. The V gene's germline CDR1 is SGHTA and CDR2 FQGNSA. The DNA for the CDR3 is TGTGCCAGCGGGGGACAGGGTAATTCACCCCTCCACTTT. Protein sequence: CASGGQGNSPLHF.

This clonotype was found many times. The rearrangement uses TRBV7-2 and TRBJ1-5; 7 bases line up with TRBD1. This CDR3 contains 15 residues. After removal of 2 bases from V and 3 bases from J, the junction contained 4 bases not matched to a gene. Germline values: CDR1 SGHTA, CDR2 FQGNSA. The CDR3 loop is CASSLRRGSNQPQHF. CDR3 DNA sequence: TGTGCCAGCAGCTTACGCAGGGGGTCCAATCAGCCCCAGCATTTT.

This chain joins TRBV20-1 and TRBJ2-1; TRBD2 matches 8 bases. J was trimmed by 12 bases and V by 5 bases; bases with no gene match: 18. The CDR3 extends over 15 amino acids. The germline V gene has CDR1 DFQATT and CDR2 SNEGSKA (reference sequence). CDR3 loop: CSAGSSGPNLGGQFF. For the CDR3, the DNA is TGCAGTGCTGGGTCTAGCGGGCCCAACCTGGGGGGGCAGTTCTTC.

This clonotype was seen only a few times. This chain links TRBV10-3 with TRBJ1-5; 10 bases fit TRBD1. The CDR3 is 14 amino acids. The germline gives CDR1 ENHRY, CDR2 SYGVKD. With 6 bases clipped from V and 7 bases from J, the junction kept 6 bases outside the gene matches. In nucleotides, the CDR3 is TGTGCCATCAGCGCGACAGGGGGCAGCCAGCCCCAGCATTTT. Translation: CAISATGGSQPQHF.

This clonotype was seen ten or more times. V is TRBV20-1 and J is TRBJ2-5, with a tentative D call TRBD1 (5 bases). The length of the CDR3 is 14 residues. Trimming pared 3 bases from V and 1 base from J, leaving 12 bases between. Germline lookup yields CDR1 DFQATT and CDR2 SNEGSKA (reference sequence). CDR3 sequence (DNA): TGCAGTGCTAGGGCACAGGTACCCCAAGAGACCCAGTACTTC. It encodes CSARAQVPQETQYF.

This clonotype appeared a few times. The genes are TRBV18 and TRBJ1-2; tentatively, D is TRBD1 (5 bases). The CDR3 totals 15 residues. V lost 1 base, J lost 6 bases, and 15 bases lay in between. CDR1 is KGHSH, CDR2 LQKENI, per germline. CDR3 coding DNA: TGTGCCAGCTCACCACTGCGGGGCGCAAGGGATGGCTACACCTTC. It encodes CASSPLRGARDGYTF.

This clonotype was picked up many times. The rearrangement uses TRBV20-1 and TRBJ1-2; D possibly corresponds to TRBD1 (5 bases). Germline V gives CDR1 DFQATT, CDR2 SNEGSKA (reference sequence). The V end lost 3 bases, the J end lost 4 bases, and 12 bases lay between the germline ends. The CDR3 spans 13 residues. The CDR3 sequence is CSARSGHRYGYTF. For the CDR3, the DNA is TGCAGTGCTAGGTCAGGGCACCGCTATGGCTACACCTTC.

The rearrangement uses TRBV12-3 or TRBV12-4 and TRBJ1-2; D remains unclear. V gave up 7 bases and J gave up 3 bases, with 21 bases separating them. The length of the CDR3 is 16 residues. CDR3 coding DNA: TGTGCCAGCACTAGAGGGCCGGCCGGGCTTCACTATGGCTACACCTTC. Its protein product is CASTRGPAGLHYGYTF.

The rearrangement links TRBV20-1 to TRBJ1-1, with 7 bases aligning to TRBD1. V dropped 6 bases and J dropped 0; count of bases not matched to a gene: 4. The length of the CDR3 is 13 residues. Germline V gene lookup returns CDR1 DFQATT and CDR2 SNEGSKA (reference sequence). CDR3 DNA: TGCAGTGCCGGCAGGGGGATGAACACTGAAGCTTTCTTT. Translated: CSAGRGMNTEAFF.

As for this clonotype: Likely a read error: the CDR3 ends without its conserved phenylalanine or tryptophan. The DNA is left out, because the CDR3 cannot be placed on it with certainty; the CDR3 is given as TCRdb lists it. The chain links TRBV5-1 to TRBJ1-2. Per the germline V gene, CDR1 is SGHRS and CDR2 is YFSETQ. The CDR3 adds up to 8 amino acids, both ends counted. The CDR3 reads CASSLGRS.

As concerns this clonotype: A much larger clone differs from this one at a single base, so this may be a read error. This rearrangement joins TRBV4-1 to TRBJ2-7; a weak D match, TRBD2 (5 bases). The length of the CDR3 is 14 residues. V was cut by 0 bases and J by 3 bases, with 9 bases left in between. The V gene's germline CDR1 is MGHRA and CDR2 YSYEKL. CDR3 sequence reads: CASSQESEGYEQYF. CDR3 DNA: TGCGCCAGCAGCCAAGAATCTGAGGGCTACGAGCAGTACTTC.

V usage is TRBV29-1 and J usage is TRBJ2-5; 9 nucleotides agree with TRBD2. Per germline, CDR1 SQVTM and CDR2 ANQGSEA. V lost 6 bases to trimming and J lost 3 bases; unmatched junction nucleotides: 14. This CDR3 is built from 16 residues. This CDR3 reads CSVAPGLAGLEETQYF. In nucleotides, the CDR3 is TGCAGCGTCGCTCCAGGGCTAGCGGGGCTAGAAGAGACCCAGTACTTC.

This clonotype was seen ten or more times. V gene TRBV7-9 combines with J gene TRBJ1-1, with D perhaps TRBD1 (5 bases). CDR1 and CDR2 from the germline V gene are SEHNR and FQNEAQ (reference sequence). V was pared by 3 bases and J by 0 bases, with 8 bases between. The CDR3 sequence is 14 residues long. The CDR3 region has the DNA TGTGCCAGCAGCTTGGGGGTCATGAACACTGAAGCTTTCTTT. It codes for CASSLGVMNTEAFF.

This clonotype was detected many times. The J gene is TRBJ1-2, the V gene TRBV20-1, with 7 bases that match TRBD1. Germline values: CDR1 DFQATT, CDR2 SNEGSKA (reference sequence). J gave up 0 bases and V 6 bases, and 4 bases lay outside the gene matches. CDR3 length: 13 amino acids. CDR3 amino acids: CSAPDRTNYGYTF. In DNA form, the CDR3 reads TGCAGTGCCCCGGACAGGACTAACTATGGCTACACCTTC.

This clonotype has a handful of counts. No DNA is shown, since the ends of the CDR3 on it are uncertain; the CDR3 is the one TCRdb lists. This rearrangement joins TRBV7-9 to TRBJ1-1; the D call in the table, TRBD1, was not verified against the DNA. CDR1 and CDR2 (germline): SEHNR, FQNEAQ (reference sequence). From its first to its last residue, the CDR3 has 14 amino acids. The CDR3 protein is CASILDRVVTEAFF.

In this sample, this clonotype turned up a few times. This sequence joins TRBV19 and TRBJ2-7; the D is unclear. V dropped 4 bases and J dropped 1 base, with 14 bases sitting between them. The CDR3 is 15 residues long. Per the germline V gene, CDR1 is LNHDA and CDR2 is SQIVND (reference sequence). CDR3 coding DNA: TGTGCCAGTAGTACCCGGACGGAGTTATCCTACGAGCAGTACTTC. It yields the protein CASSTRTELSYEQYF.

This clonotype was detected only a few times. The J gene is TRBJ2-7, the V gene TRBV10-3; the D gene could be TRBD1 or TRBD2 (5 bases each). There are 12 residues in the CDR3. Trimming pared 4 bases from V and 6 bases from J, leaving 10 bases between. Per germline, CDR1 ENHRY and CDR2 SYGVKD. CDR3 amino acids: CAISGRDGEQYF. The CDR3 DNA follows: TGTGCCATCAGTGGCCGGGACGGCGAGCAGTACTTC.

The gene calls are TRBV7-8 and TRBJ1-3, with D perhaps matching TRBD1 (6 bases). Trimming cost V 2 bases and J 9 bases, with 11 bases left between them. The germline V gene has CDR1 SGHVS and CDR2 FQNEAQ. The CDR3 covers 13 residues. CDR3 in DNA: TGTGCCAGCAGCTTACAGGGGCGGGTCACCATATATTTT. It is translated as CASSLQGRVTIYF.

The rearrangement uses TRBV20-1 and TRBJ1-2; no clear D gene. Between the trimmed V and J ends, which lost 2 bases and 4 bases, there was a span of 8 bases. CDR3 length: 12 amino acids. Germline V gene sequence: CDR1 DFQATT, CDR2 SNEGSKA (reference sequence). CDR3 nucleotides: TGCAGTGCTAGAAGCGGGAGCTATGGCTACACCTTC. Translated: CSARSGSYGYTF.

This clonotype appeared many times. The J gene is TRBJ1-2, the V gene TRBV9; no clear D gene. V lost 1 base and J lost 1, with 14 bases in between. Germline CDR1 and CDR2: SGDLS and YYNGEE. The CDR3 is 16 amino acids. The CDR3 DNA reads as TGTGCCAGCAGCGTACTACTAACGGGTTATAACTATGGCTACACCTTC. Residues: CASSVLLTGYNYGYTF.

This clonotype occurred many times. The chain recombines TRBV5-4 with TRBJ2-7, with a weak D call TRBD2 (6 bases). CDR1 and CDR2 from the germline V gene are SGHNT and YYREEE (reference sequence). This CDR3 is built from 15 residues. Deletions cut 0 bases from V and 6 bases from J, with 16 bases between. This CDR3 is CASSLAPGEFREQYF. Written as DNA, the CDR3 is TGTGCCAGCAGCTTGGCCCCGGGAGAGTTTCGCGAGCAGTACTTC.

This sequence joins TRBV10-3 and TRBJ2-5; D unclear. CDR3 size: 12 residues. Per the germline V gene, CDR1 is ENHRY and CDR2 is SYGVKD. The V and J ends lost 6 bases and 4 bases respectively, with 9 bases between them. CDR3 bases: TGTGCCATCAGCGACAAGGCAGAGACCCAGTACTTC. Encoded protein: CAISDKAETQYF.

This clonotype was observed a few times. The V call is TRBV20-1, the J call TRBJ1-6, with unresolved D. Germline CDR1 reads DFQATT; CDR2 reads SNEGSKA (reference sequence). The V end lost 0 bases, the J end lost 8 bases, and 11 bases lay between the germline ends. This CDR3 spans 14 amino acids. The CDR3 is CSARDPMTDSPLHF. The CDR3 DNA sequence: TGCAGTGCTAGAGACCCGATGACGGATTCACCCCTCCACTTT.

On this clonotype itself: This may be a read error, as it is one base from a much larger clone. The DNA of the CDR3 is TGCGCCAGCAGCCAAGCAACAGGATTGTCCCACGAGCAGTACTTC. Translating gives CASSQATGLSHEQYF. The J gene is TRBJ2-7, the V gene TRBV9; perhaps TRBD1 as D (5 bases). Germline CDR1 and CDR2: SGDLS and YYNGEE. The CDR3 length is 15 residues.

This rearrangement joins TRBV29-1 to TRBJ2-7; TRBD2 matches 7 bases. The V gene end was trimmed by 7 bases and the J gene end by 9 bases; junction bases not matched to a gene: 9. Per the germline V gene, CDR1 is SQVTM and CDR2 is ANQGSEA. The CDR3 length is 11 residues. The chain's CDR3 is CSGTGGGGQYF. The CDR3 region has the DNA TGCAGCGGGACGGGAGGAGGAGGGCAGTACTTC.